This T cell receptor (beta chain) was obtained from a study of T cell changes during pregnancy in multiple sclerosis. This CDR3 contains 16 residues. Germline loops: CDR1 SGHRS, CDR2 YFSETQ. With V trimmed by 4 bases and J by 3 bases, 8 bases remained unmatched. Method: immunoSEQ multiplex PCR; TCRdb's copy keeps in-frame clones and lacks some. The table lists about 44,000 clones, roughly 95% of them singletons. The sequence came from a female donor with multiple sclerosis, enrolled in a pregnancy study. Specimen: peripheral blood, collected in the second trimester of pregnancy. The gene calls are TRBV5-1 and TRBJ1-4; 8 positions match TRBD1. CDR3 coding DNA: TGCGCCAGCAGCCCGATCGGACAGGGTGCTAATGAAAAACTGTTTTTT. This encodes CASSPIGQGANEKLFF.